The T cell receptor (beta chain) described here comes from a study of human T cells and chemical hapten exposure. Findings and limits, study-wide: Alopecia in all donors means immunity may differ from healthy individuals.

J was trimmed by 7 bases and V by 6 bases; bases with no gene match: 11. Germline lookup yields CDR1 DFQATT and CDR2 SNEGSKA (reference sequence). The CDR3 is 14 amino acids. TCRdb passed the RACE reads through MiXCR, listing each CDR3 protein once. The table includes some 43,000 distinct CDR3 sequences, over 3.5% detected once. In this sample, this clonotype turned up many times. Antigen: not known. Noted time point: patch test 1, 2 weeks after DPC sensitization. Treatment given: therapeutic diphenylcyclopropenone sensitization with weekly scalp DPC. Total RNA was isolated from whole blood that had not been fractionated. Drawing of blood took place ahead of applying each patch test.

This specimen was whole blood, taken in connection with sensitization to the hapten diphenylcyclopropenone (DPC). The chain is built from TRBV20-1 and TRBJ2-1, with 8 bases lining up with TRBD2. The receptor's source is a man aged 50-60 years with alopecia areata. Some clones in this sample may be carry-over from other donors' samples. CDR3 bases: TGCAGTGCAAACGGGAGGGTTGATTTAAATGAGCAGTTCTTC. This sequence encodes CSANGRVDLNEQFF.